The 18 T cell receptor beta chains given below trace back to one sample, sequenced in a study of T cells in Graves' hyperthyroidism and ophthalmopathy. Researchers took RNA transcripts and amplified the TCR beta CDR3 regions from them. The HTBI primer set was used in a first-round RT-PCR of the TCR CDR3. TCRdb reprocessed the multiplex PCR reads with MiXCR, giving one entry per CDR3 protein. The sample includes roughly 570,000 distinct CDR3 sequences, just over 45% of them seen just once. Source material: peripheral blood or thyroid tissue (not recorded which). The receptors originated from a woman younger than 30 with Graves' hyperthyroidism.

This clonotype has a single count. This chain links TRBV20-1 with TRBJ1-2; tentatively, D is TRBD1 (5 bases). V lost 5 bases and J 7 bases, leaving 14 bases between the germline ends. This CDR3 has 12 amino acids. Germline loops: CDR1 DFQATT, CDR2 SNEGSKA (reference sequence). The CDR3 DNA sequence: TGCAGTGCTCCCAGCGGGGGGGGTGGCTACACCTTC. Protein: CSAPSGGGGYTF.

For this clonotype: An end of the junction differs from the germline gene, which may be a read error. CDR3 coding DNA: TGTGCCAGCAGGGAAGCTCGGGAGCTGTTTTTT. It is translated as CASREARELFF. J is TRBJ2-2 and V is TRBV2; D not resolved. The CDR3 totals 11 residues. The germline V gene has CDR1 SNHLY and CDR2 FYNNEI.

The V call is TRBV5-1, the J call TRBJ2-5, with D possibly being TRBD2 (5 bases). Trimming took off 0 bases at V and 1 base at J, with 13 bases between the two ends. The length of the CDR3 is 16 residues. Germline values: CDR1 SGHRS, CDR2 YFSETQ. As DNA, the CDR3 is TGCGCCAGCAGCTTGGAGGCCAGACGGGGCCAAGAGACCCAGTACTTC. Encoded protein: CASSLEARRGQETQYF.

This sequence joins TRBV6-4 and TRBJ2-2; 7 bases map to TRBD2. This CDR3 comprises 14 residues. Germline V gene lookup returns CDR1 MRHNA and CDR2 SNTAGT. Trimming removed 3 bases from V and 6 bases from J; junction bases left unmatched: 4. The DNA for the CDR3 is TGTGCCAGCAGTGAAAGCGGGGAGTCCGGGGAGCTGTTTTTT. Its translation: CASSESGESGELFF.

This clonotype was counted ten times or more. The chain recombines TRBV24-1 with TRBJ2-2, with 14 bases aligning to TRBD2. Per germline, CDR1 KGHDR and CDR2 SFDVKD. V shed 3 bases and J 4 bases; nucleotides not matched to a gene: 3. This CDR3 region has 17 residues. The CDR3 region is CATSDRTSGRPTGELFF. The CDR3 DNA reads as TGTGCCACCAGTGATCGGACTAGCGGGAGGCCCACCGGGGAGCTGTTTTTT.

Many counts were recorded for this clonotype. CDR3 nucleotides: TGCAGTGCTAGAGATCTGGGGGAAGGTTACGCCGAAAAACTGTTTTTT. Encoded protein: CSARDLGEGYAEKLFF. The rearrangement joins TRBV20-1 to TRBJ1-4; maybe TRBD1 (5 bases). CDR3 length: 16 residues. V gave up 0 bases and J gave up 8 bases, with 19 bases separating them. The germline V gene has CDR1 DFQATT and CDR2 SNEGSKA (reference sequence).

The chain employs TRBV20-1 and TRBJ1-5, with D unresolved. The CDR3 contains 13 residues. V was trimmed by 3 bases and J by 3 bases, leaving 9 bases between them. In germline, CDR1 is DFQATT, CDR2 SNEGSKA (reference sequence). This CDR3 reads CSARIRNNQPQHF. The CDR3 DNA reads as TGCAGTGCTAGGATAAGGAACAATCAGCCCCAGCATTTT.

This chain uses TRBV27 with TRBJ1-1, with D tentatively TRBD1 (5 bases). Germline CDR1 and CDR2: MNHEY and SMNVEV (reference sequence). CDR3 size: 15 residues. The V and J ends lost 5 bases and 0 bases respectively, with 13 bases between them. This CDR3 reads CASSGAGYMNTEAFF. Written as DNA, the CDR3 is TGTGCCAGCAGTGGAGCAGGGTACATGAACACTGAAGCTTTCTTT.

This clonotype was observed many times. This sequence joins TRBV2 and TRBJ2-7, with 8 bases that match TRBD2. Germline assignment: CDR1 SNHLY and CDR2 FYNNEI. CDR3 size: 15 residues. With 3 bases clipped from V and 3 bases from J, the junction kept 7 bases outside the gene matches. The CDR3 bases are TGTGCCAGCAGTGAGGAGGGACTAGTCCTCTACGAGCAGTACTTC. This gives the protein CASSEEGLVLYEQYF.

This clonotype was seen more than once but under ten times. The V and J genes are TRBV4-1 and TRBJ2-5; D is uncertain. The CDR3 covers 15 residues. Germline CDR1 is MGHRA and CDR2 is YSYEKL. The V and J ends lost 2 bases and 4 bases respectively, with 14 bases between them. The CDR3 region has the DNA TGCGCCAGCAGCCAAAGAGTTCTAGGTCCAGAGACCCAGTACTTC. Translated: CASSQRVLGPETQYF.

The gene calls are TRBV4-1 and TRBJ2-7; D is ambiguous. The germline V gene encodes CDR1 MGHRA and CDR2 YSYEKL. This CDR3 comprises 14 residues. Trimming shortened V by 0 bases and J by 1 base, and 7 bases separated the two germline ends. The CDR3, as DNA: TGCGCCAGCAGCCAAGAGGGCAGGTCCTACGAGCAGTACTTC. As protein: CASSQEGRSYEQYF.

The CDR3 is CASSLPQGAGDTQYF. CDR3 DNA: TGTGCCAGCAGCTTGCCCCAGGGGGCAGGTGATACGCAGTATTTT. The genes are TRBV5-8 and TRBJ2-3, with 8 bases that match TRBD1. The CDR3 runs to 15 residues. In germline, CDR1 is SGHTS, CDR2 YDEGEE. The trim removed 1 base at V and 6 bases at J, leaving 7 bases unmatched.

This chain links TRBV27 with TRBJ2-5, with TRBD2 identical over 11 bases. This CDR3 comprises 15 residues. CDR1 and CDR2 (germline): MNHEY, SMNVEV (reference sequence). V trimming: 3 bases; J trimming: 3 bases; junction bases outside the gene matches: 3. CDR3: CASSFGTSGEETQYF. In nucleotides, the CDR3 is TGTGCCAGCAGTTTCGGGACTAGCGGAGAAGAGACCCAGTACTTC.

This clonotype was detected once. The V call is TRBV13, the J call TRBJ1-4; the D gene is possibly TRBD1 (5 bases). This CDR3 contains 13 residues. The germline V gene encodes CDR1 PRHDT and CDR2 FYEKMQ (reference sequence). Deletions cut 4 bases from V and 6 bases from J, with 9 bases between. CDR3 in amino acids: CASSSRGDEKLFF. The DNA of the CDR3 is TGTGCCAGCAGCTCGAGAGGGGATGAAAAACTGTTTTTT.

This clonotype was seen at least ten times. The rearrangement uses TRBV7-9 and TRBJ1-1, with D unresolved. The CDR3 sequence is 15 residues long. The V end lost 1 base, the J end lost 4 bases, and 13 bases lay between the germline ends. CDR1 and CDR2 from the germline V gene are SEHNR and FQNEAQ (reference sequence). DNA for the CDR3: TGTGCCAGCAGCTTAGGAGCGGCGTCCTCCACTGAAGCTTTCTTT. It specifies CASSLGAASSTEAFF.

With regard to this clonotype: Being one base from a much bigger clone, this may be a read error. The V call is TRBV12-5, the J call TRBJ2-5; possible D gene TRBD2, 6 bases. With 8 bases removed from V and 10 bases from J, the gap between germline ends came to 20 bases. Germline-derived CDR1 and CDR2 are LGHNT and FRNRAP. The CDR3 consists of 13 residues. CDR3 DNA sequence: TGTGCTAGTACCCTAGCGAACCAAGAGGTCCAGTACTTC. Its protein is CASTLANQEVQYF.

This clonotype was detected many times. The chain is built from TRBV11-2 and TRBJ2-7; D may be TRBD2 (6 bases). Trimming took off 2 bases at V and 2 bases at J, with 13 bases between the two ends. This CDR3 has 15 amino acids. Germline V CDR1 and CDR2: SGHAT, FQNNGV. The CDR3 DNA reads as TGTGCCAGCAGCTTAAGTCCGGGAGCCCCCTACGAGCAGTACTTC. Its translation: CASSLSPGAPYEQYF.

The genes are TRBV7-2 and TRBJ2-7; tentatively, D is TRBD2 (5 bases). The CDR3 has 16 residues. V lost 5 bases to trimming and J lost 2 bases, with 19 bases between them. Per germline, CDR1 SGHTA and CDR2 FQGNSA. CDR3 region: CASSATRSPRAYEQYF. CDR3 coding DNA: TGTGCCAGCAGCGCGACCCGATCTCCGCGGGCCTACGAGCAGTACTTC.